Listed below are T cell receptor beta chains from one sample, sequenced in a study of blood T cell repertoires in COVID-19. Produced via immunoSEQ multiplex PCR; TCRdb's table is partial and in-frame only. The data hold about 250,000 clones, with approximately 85% observed a single time. The source material was peripheral blood. The receptors shown here come from a human donor with COVID-19, enrolled during active disease. The donor label of this sample is uncertain. The CDR3 runs from the conserved cysteine through the conserved F or W. The D gene is left open where the match is weak. Expanded clones are given a class, and other clones once, few, many or no size at all.

>12|TRBJ2-5|TRBV5-4|TRBD2|-
TGTGCCAGCAGCCAAGCGGGAGGTTACCAGTACTTC
CASSQAGGYQYF
>13|TRBJ2-1|TRBV6-5|TRBD2|few
TGTGCCAGCAGCCGCCGACTAGCGGGAGAGCAGTTCTTC
CASSRRLAGEQFF
>18|TRBJ1-5|TRBV12-5|TRBD1|-
TGTGCTAGTGGATCCGGGACAGGGTCCCTTTCGAGCAATCAGCCCCAGCATTTT
CASGSGTGSLSSNQPQHF
>16|TRBJ1-3|TRBV5-1|TRBD1|-
TGCGCCAGCAGCCCGGGGACAGGGCAGTCTGGAAACACCATATATTTT
CASSPGTGQSGNTIYF
>15|TRBJ1-4|TRBV19|-|-
TGTGCCAGTAGTAAGGGTGAGGGGGTGCGTGAAAAACTGTTTTTT
CASSKGEGVREKLFF
>12|TRBJ1-4|TRBV29-1|-|-
TGCAGTGCACGCGGTCCTAATGAAAAACTGTTTTTT
CSARGPNEKLFF
>15|TRBJ2-1|TRBV9|-|-
TGTGCCAGCAGCGTAGAACAGGGAACCTACAATGAGCAGTTCTTC
CASSVEQGTYNEQFF
>15|TRBJ1-5|TRBV19|-|-
TGTGCCAGTAGTATCTTGCCAGGGGCAGGACAGCCCCAGCATTTT
CASSILPGAGQPQHF
>14|TRBJ1-4|TRBV27|-|-
TGTGCCAGCAGTTCGTGGGGGCCCGGGGAAAAACTGTTTTTT
CASSSWGPGEKLFF
>12|TRBJ2-7|TRBV10-3|-|-
TGTGCCATCAGTGAGAACAGGGACGAGCAGTACTTC
CAISENRDEQYF
>15|TRBJ1-6|TRBV29-1|TRBD1|once
TGCAGCGCGCGAACCGGGACAGGGGGCAGCTCACCCCTCCACTTT
CSARTGTGGSSPLHF
>15|TRBJ1-1|TRBV19|-|few
TGTGCCAGTAGTATGAGGGGGAGTGGAGTCGCTGAAGCTTTCTTT
CASSMRGSGVAEAFF
>12|TRBJ1-2|TRBV30|-|-
TGTGCCTGGCAGAGGCCAGACTATGGCTACACCTTC
CAWQRPDYGYTF
>10|TRBJ2-3|TRBV11-2|-|once
TGTGCCAGCGACTATTATACGCAGTATTTT
CASDYYTQYF
>12|TRBJ1-1|TRBV12-3/TRBV12-4|-|-
TGTGCCAGCAGCTTCCGGGGATCGGAAGCTTTCTTT
CASSFRGSEAFF
>15|TRBJ2-1|TRBV6-2/TRBV6-3|TRBD1|-
TGTGCCAGCAGTGGACGGGACAGCTCCTACAATGAGCAGTTCTTC
CASSGRDSSYNEQFF
>13|TRBJ1-3|TRBV12-3/TRBV12-4|-|-
TGTGCCAGCCAGGGTAGCTCTGGAAACACCATATATTTT
CASQGSSGNTIYF
>14|TRBJ1-2|TRBV5-4|-|once
TGTGCCAGCAGCTTAAGACAAGTTGACTATGGCTACACCTTC
CASSLRQVDYGYTF
>14|TRBJ1-1|TRBV27|-|-
TGTGCCAGCAGTTTAGTTGCGGGGGGCACTGAAGCTTTCTTT
CASSLVAGGTEAFF
>14|TRBJ2-4|TRBV9|-|-
TGTGCCAGCAGCCTACGACAGGACCAAAACATTCAGTACTTC
CASSLRQDQNIQYF
>13|TRBJ1-1|TRBV28|-|few
TGTGCCAGCAGTTTATCCCGGGGTAGGGAAGCTTTCTTT
CASSLSRGREAFF
>14|TRBJ1-6|TRBV5-4|-|-
TGTGCCAGCAGCTTTCGGGGGGATAATTCACCCCTCCACTTT
CASSFRGDNSPLHF
>17|TRBJ1-3|TRBV5-1|TRBD1|-
TGCGCCAGCAGCTTGGACAGGGGGAGCGTTTCTGGAAACACCATATATTTT
CASSLDRGSVSGNTIYF
>18|TRBJ1-3|TRBV7-2|TRBD1|-
TGTGCCAGCAGCCCTAGTTCCCGACAGGGTTACTCTGGAAACACCATATATTTT
CASSPSSRQGYSGNTIYF
>15|TRBJ2-7|TRBV6-5|-|-
TGTGCCAGCAGATCACAGGGCTCCTCCTCCTACGAGCAGTACTTC
CASRSQGSSSYEQYF
>15|TRBJ1-5|TRBV7-2|-|-
TGTGCCAGCAGCCCCGAAACTACCTCGGGGCAGCCCCAGCATTTT
CASSPETTSGQPQHF
>13|TRBJ1-2|TRBV9|TRBD1|once
TGTGCCAGCAGCCAGGGACAGAACTATGGCTACACCTTC
CASSQGQNYGYTF
>13|TRBJ1-2|TRBV19|-|-
TGTGCCAGTAGTATAGGTCAACGAGGCGGCTACACCTTC
CASSIGQRGGYTF
>14|TRBJ1-1|TRBV7-3|-|-
TGTGCCAGCAGCTTACGAGGGTTGAACACTGAAGCTTTCTTT
CASSLRGLNTEAFF
>16|TRBJ2-1|TRBV24-1|TRBD1|-
TGTGCCACCAGTGACGGGACAGCAGACTCCTACAATGAGCAGTTCTTC
CATSDGTADSYNEQFF
>17|TRBJ1-4|TRBV5-3|-|-
TGTGCCAGTAGTTCAAGGGGCAGAGGAAGGACTAATGAAAAACTGTTTTTT
CASSSRGRGRTNEKLFF
>16|TRBJ1-6|TRBV19|-|-
TGTGCCAGTAGGAACGGGGTAGGGCCCCAATGGGGGGCCCTCCACTTT
CASRNGVGPQWGALHF
>12|TRBJ1-1|TRBV30|-|-
TGTGCCTGGAGTGGGTGGGGAGACCTCGCTTTCTTT
CAWSGWGDLAFF
>15|TRBJ2-1|TRBV2|TRBD2|-
TGTGCCAGCATCCTAGCGGGAGTCTCCTACAATGAGCAGTTCTTC
CASILAGVSYNEQFF
>15|TRBJ2-7|TRBV7-8|-|-
TGTGCCAGCAGCTTGAGGACACCACCCCCTGGGGAGCAGTACTTC
CASSLRTPPPGEQYF
>13|TRBJ1-1|TRBV7-2|-|-
TGTGCCAGCAGCTTGGACAGTCAGGCTGAAGCTTTCTTT
CASSLDSQAEAFF
>16|TRBJ2-1|TRBV28|-|-
TGTGCCAGCAGTTTCGGCAGGGCAAGGTCCTACAATGAGCAGTTCTTC
CASSFGRARSYNEQFF
>13|TRBJ2-5|TRBV19|-|-
TGTGCCAGTAGTGGAAGCGCCGAAGAGACCCAGTACTTC
CASSGSAEETQYF
>13|TRBJ1-6|TRBV28|TRBD1|few
TGTGCCAGTATGGGACAGTGGAATTCACCCCTCCACTTT
CASMGQWNSPLHF
>15|TRBJ1-2|TRBV6-5|-|-
TGTGCCAGCACCCCCGGGTACGGGGGTCACTATGGCTACACCTTC
CASTPGYGGHYGYTF
>18|TRBJ1-1|TRBV5-5|-|-
TGTGCCAGCAGCATCCTAGATGGGGGCCCACTAACGAACACTGAAGCTTTCTTT
CASSILDGGPLTNTEAFF
>12|TRBJ1-4|TRBV29-1|-|-
TGCAGCGTGACCGGGACACGCGAAAAACTGTTTTTT
CSVTGTREKLFF
>15|TRBJ1-6|TRBV3-1/TRBV3-2|-|-
TGTGCCAGCAGCCAGAGCCAGGGGTACGTTTCACCCCTCCACTTT
CASSQSQGYVSPLHF
>16|TRBJ2-1|TRBV19|TRBD2|-
TGTGCCAGCCTTCAGTTTAGCGGGAGCTCCTACAATGAGCAGTTCTTC
CASLQFSGSSYNEQFF